The rows below give T cell receptor beta chains drawn from one sample of a study of T cell responses to AZD1222 COVID-19 vaccine. Sequencing was performed with immunoSEQ multiplex PCR; in TCRdb, only in-frame clones are kept and a portion is missing. The table includes some 130,000 clones, around 90% detected once. Source: peripheral blood, taken on day 0 of AZD1222 vaccination. Receptors were obtained from an adult in good health. Each CDR3 is given with its conserved first and last residue. The D gene is left open where the match is weak. Rows give clone size only sometimes, using once, few, many, or a class for an expanded clone.

V gene	D gene	J gene	clone size	CDR3 DNA	CDR3 protein
TRBV15	NA	TRBJ2-4	NA	TGTGCCACCAGCTTCCCTGGGGCCAAAAACATTCAGTACTTC	CATSFPGAKNIQYF
TRBV5-1	NA	TRBJ2-3	NA	TGCGCCAGTGGGGACGGGGCCCGTTCAGATACGCAGTATTTT	CASGDGARSDTQYF
TRBV9	TRBD2	TRBJ2-2	NA	TGTGCCAGCAGCGTCTATCCCCGGGAGGGCGGGGAGCTGTTTTTT	CASSVYPREGGELFF
TRBV5-6	TRBD1	TRBJ2-7	NA	TGTGCCAGCAGTTCCGACAGGGTTTATCACGAGCAGTACTTC	CASSSDRVYHEQYF
TRBV6-4	NA	TRBJ1-4	NA	TGTGCCAGGGTAGTTTTGGGAACTAATGAAAAACTGTTTTTT	CARVVLGTNEKLFF
TRBV27	NA	TRBJ1-1	NA	TGTGCCAGCAGTCCCCTAGGGTTGGGAACTGAAGCTTTCTTT	CASSPLGLGTEAFF
TRBV12-3/TRBV12-4	TRBD1	TRBJ1-2	NA	TGTGCCAGCGGAGGCGGGACAGTCTATGGCTACACCTTC	CASGGGTVYGYTF
TRBV3-1/TRBV3-2	NA	TRBJ2-2	NA	TGTGCCAGCAGCCAAGGCGGAACCGGGGAGCTGTTTTTT	CASSQGGTGELFF
TRBV19	NA	TRBJ1-4	NA	TGTGCCATTAAATCCGGGGGCGCTGGTGAAAAACTGTTTTTT	CAIKSGGAGEKLFF
TRBV9	TRBD2	TRBJ2-5	NA	TGTGCCAGCAGCGTAGATAGCGGGAGGGCCAGGGAGACCCAGTACTTC	CASSVDSGRARETQYF
TRBV20-1	TRBD2	TRBJ2-7	NA	TGCAGTGCTAGTGTCCTAGCGGGGATGGAGCAGTACTTC	CSASVLAGMEQYF
TRBV19	TRBD2	TRBJ2-5	NA	TGTGCCAGTAGCATGCTAGCGGGAGTGCGAGAGACCCAGTACTTC	CASSMLAGVRETQYF
TRBV3-1/TRBV3-2	TRBD1	TRBJ2-7	NA	TGTGCCAGCAGCCCCTCTAACAGGGGCTACGAGCAGTACTTC	CASSPSNRGYEQYF
TRBV12-2	NA	TRBJ2-7	few	TGTGCAAGTCGCCCAAGACCCTACGAGCAGTACTTC	CASRPRPYEQYF
TRBV15	NA	TRBJ1-2	NA	TGTGCCACCAGCGAGGGGTTCGGCTACACCTTC	CATSEGFGYTF
TRBV7-8	NA	TRBJ1-5	NA	TGTGCCAGCAGCCCGACCCACGGCCAGCCCCAGCATTTT	CASSPTHGQPQHF
TRBV28	TRBD1	TRBJ1-2	NA	TGTGCCAGCACTCTTACCCCAGGGGGCTATGGCTACACCTTC	CASTLTPGGYGYTF
TRBV10-3	NA	TRBJ2-1	NA	TGTGCCATCAGTGCTGTCTACCCCTACAATGAGCAGTTCTTC	CAISAVYPYNEQFF
TRBV2	TRBD2	TRBJ2-3	NA	TGTGCCAGCAGAGCCCCTAGCGGACCCACAGATACGCAGTATTTT	CASRAPSGPTDTQYF
TRBV6-1	NA	TRBJ1-1	NA	TGTGCCAGCAGTGAAGTGGGCAGACAGTATATGAACACTGAAGCTTTCTTT	CASSEVGRQYMNTEAFF
TRBV5-1	TRBD2	TRBJ2-1	NA	TGCGCCAGCAGCTCGGGTCCGGGAGGTTACAATGAGCAGTTCTTC	CASSSGPGGYNEQFF
TRBV11-2	TRBD2	TRBJ2-7	few	TGTGCCAGCAGCCACCCGGGACTAGCCTCCTACGAGCAGTACTTC	CASSHPGLASYEQYF
TRBV7-8	NA	TRBJ2-7	NA	TGTGCCAGCAGCTTCGGAGGAGGCAGTAGCTACGAGCAGTACTTC	CASSFGGGSSYEQYF
TRBV29-1	TRBD2	TRBJ2-7	NA	TGCAGCGTAATGGGACTAGCGGGAAACTACGAGCAGTACTTC	CSVMGLAGNYEQYF
TRBV5-6	NA	TRBJ1-6	NA	TGTGCCAGCAGCTTGCCGGACAGTTCTTTTTCCCTCCACTTT	CASSLPDSSFSLHF
TRBV27	TRBD1	TRBJ1-2	NA	TGTGCCAGCAGTTTAAGACAGGGTCCCTACACCTTC	CASSLRQGPYTF
TRBV10-1	NA	TRBJ1-2	NA	TGCGCCAGCAGTGCGTCCGGAGGCTATGGCTACACCTTC	CASSASGGYGYTF
TRBV10-2	NA	TRBJ1-5	NA	TGCGCCAGCAGTGAGTCGGGGTATACTCAGCCCCAGCATTTT	CASSESGYTQPQHF
TRBV10-3	TRBD1	TRBJ2-3	NA	TGTGCCATCAGAGGGGGCGGAGGCGCAGATACGCAGTATTTT	CAIRGGGGADTQYF
TRBV27	NA	TRBJ1-1	NA	TGTGCCAGCAGCCAGGAGAACACTGAAGCTTTCTTT	CASSQENTEAFF